Reported below is one T cell receptor (beta chain). The sample comes from a study of blood T cell repertoires in COVID-19. Study as a whole: The study drew acute and convalescent COVID-19 samples from the United States, Italy and Spain.

The CDR3 has 13 amino acids. With 5 bases clipped from V and 10 bases from J, the junction kept 6 bases outside the gene matches. Germline V gene data show CDR1 as SQVTM and CDR2 as ANQGSEA. Seattle researchers signed up patients amid active infection and tracked them longitudinally. Authors' methods: Reference gene primers were amplified, and this amplification served to estimate nucleated cell counts. The data were produced by immunoSEQ multiplex PCR, yet TCRdb's version contains in-frame clones alone and is incomplete. The V and J calls and clone size come from that table; D and trimming were worked out from the DNA. In the table there are roughly 150,000 clones, just under 85% of which are singletons.

The receptor was derived from a woman older than 75 with COVID-19, enrolled during active disease. The sequenced sample was peripheral blood. V gene TRBV29-1 combines with J gene TRBJ1-6; 9 bases are a match to TRBD1. CDR3 nucleotides: TGCAGCGTTTCACAGGGGGCCGAATCACCCCTCCACTTT. As protein: CSVSQGAESPLHF.